Listed below are T cell receptor beta chains from one sample, sequenced in a study of blood T cell repertoires in COVID-19. Here immunoSEQ multiplex PCR was the method, and the copy in TCRdb shows in-frame clones only, minus some. In the table there are some 120,000 clones, roughly nine tenths of which are singletons. Sequenced sample: peripheral blood. The receptors here all came from a man aged 50 to 59 with active COVID-19. Both conserved end residues are part of each CDR3. The order of the fields is D gene, V gene, clone size, J gene, CDR3 length, CDR3 protein, CDR3 DNA. The D gene is left open where the match is weak. Clone sizes are given selectively: once, few, many, or a class where the clone is expanded.

D: NA
V: TRBV7-6
size: NA
J: TRBJ2-7
length: 15
CDR3: CASSLGGLSSYEQYF
DNA: TGTGCCAGCTCCCTCGGCGGCCTGAGCTCCTACGAGCAGTACTTC

D: NA
V: TRBV11-2
size: NA
J: TRBJ1-1
length: 14
CDR3: CASSPTGVNTEAFF
DNA: TGTGCCAGCAGCCCGACAGGAGTGAACACTGAAGCTTTCTTT

D: TRBD2
V: TRBV5-4
size: NA
J: TRBJ2-1
length: 17
CDR3: CASPTSGGGSSYNEQFF
DNA: TGTGCCAGCCCGACTAGCGGGGGGGGAAGCTCCTACAATGAGCAGTTCTTC

D: TRBD1
V: TRBV6-6
size: NA
J: TRBJ1-2
length: 15
CDR3: CASRTRGQAQYGYTF
DNA: TGTGCCAGCAGGACCAGGGGACAGGCCCAATATGGCTACACCTTC

D: TRBD1
V: TRBV5-8
size: NA
J: TRBJ2-6
length: 17
CDR3: CASSTGTGVSGANVLTF
DNA: TGTGCCAGCAGCACCGGGACAGGGGTTTCTGGGGCCAACGTCCTGACTTTC

D: NA
V: TRBV29-1
size: NA
J: TRBJ2-2
length: 15
CDR3: CSVEKGARNTGELFF
DNA: TGCAGCGTTGAAAAAGGGGCGAGAAACACCGGGGAGCTGTTTTTT

D: NA
V: TRBV5-4
size: NA
J: TRBJ2-1
length: 18
CDR3: CASSQGLGHPGSYNEQFF
DNA: TGTGCCAGCAGCCAGGGGTTGGGCCACCCGGGCTCCTACAATGAGCAGTTCTTC

D: NA
V: TRBV7-9
size: NA
J: TRBJ2-1
length: 12
CDR3: CASADSGPEQFF
DNA: TGTGCCAGCGCCGATAGCGGTCCTGAGCAGTTCTTC

D: NA
V: TRBV7-8
size: NA
J: TRBJ1-3
length: 17
CDR3: CASSQVAGRNSGNTIYF
DNA: TGTGCCAGCAGCCAAGTTGCGGGACGGAACTCTGGAAACACCATATATTTT

D: NA
V: TRBV4-1
size: many
J: TRBJ1-3
length: 15
CDR3: CASSQDSSSGNTIYF
DNA: TGCGCCAGCAGCCAGGACAGCAGCTCTGGAAACACCATATATTTT

D: TRBD1
V: TRBV12-3/TRBV12-4
size: once
J: TRBJ1-2
length: 13
CDR3: CASSLVGGAGYTF
DNA: TGTGCCAGCAGTCTCGTAGGGGGCGCTGGCTACACCTTC

D: TRBD1
V: TRBV6-5
size: NA
J: TRBJ2-5
length: 11
CDR3: CAGGMTETQYF
DNA: TGTGCAGGGGGCATGACGGAGACCCAGTACTTC

D: NA
V: TRBV19
size: NA
J: TRBJ2-5
length: 15
CDR3: CASSTRHTNQETQYF
DNA: TGTGCCAGTAGTACGCGGCACACCAACCAAGAGACCCAGTACTTC

D: TRBD1
V: TRBV27
size: NA
J: TRBJ1-2
length: 15
CDR3: CASSRQRGPNYGYTF
DNA: TGTGCCAGCAGCAGACAAAGGGGGCCGAACTATGGCTACACCTTC

D: TRBD1
V: TRBV2
size: NA
J: TRBJ1-6
length: 16
CDR3: CASSEPGQGKGSPLHF
DNA: TGTGCCAGCAGTGAACCTGGACAGGGAAAAGGGTCACCCCTCCACTTT